These 5 T cell receptor beta chains came from one sample sequenced in a study of blood T cell repertoires in COVID-19. Assay used: immunoSEQ multiplex PCR; TCRdb lists only in-frame clones, some missing. The data hold 55,000 to 80,000 clones, with around 83% observed a single time. Sequenced: peripheral blood. The receptors shown here come from a human donor in a cohort sampled during active COVID-19.

The chain carries TRBV6-6 and TRBJ2-5; TRBD2 aligns across 7 bases. Germline CDR1 and CDR2: MNHNY and SVGAGI (reference sequence). The CDR3 is made up of 15 amino acids. V lost 6 bases and J lost 5; bases outside the gene matches: 12. CDR3 loop: CASRQNQLASETQYF. CDR3 DNA sequence: TGTGCCAGCAGACAAAACCAACTAGCGTCGGAGACCCAGTACTTC.

This rearrangement joins TRBV3-1 (or the pseudogene TRBV3-2) to TRBJ1-2, with TRBD1 as a possible D gene (6 bases). The CDR3 spans 16 residues. The germline gives CDR1 LGHDT, CDR2 YNNKEL (reference sequence). V lost 0 bases and J lost 4, with 15 bases in between. The CDR3 nucleotides read TGTGCCAGCAGCCAAGAGGCCGTGGGGGCCGGCTATGGCTACACCTTC. This gives the protein CASSQEAVGAGYGYTF.

The chain recombines TRBV27 with TRBJ2-7, with D possibly TRBD1 on 5 matching bases. Trimming left V 6 bases short and J 0 bases short, with 12 bases between. The CDR3 spans 14 residues. The germline V gene encodes CDR1 MNHEY and CDR2 SMNVEV (reference sequence). This CDR3 is CASSLNRYSYEQYF. CDR3 DNA sequence: TGTGCCAGCAGCCTTAACAGGTACTCCTACGAGCAGTACTTC.

This chain links TRBV29-1 with TRBJ2-5; D unresolved. Germline V gives CDR1 SQVTM, CDR2 ANQGSEA. V was cut by 4 bases and J by 0 bases, with 6 bases left in between. The CDR3 spans 12 residues. The chain's CDR3 is CSVVEYQETQYF. Written as DNA, the CDR3 is TGCAGCGTTGTTGAGTACCAAGAGACCCAGTACTTC.

This clone was seen a single time. This rearrangement joins TRBV15 to TRBJ1-3, with TRBD1 as a possible D gene (6 bases). Trimming left V 7 bases short and J 0 bases short, with 10 bases between. Germline-derived CDR1 and CDR2 are LNHNV and YYDKDF (reference sequence). The CDR3 length is 14 residues. This CDR3 reads CATTDRTSGNTIYF. The CDR3 DNA follows: TGTGCCACCACGGACAGAACCTCTGGAAACACCATATATTTT.